This T cell receptor (beta chain) is drawn from a study of control samples from healthy donors and cancer patients. Assay used: immunoSEQ multiplex PCR; TCRdb lists only in-frame clones, some missing. The data hold some 76,000 clones, with 89% observed a single time. CDR1 and CDR2 from the germline V gene are KGHDR and SFDVKD. This CDR3 is 17 amino acids long. Trimming at V came to 9 bases and at J to 5 bases, leaving 12 bases not matched to a gene. This TCR was recovered from a woman aged 50 to 60 with colorectal cancer. Sequencing was done on a sample of PBMCs. This chain joins TRBV24-1 and TRBJ2-3, with 14 bases matching TRBD2. The CDR3: CATSITGLAGAGDTQYF. The CDR3 region has the DNA TGTGCCACCTCCATTACGGGACTAGCGGGGGCTGGAGATACGCAGTATTTT.